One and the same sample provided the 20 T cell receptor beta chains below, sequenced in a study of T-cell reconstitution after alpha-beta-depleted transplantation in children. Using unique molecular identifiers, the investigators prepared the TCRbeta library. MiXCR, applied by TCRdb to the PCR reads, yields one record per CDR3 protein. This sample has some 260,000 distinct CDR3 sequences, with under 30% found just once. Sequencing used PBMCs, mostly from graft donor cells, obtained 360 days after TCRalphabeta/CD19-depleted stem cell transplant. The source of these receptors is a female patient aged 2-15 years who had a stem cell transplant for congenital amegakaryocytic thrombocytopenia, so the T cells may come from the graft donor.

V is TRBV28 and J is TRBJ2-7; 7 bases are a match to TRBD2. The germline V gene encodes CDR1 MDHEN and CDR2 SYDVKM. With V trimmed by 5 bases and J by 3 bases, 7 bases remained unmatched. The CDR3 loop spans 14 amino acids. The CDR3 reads CASSPLAESYEQYF. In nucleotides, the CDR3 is TGTGCCAGCAGTCCCCTAGCGGAGAGCTACGAGCAGTACTTC. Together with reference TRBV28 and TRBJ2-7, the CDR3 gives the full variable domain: DVKVTQSSRYLVKRTGEKVFLECVQDMDHENMFWYRQDPGLGLRLIYFSYDVKMKEKGDIPEGYSVSREKKERFSLILESASTNQTSMYLCASSPLAESYEQYFGPGTRLTVT.

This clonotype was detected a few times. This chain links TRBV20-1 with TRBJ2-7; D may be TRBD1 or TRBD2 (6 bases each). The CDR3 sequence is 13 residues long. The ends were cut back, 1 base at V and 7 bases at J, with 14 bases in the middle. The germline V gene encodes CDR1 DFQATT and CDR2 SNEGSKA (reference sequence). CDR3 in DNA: TGCAGTGCTAGAGGCTACAGGGCGGGAGAGCAGTACTTC. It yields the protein CSARGYRAGEQYF.

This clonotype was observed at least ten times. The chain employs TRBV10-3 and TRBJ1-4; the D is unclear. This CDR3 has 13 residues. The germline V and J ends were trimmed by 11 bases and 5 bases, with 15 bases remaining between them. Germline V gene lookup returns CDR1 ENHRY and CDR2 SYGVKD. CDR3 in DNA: TGTGCCGCCGCCCCGGGGTCGAATGAAAAACTGTTTTTT. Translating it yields CAAAPGSNEKLFF.

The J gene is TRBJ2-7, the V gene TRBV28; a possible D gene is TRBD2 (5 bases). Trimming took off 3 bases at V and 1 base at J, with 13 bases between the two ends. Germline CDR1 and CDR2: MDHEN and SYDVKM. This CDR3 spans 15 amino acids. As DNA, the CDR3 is TGTGCCAGCAGTTTGTCGTCGGGGTATTCCTACGAGCAGTACTTC. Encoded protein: CASSLSSGYSYEQYF.

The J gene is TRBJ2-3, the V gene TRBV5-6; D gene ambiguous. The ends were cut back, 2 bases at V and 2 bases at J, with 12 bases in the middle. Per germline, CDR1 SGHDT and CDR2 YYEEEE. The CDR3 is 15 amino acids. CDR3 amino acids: CASSFIGSFTDTQYF. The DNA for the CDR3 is TGTGCCAGCAGCTTTATCGGCAGTTTCACAGATACGCAGTATTTT.

The CDR3 protein is CASSTRTGLNTEAFF. CDR3 nucleotides: TGCGCCAGCAGCACCAGGACAGGGTTGAACACTGAAGCTTTCTTT. The chain joins TRBV5-1 to TRBJ1-1, with 8 bases that match TRBD1. Germline CDR1 is SGHRS and CDR2 is YFSETQ. This CDR3 has 15 residues. The V segment lost 4 bases and the J segment 0 bases; nucleotides outside the gene matches: 5. Looking up the rest from reference TRBV5-1 and TRBJ1-1 gives the full variable domain: KAGVTQTPRYLIKTRGQQVTLSCSPISGHRSVSWYQQTPGQGLQFLFEYFSETQRNKGNFPGRFSGRQFSNSRSEMNVSTLELGDSALYLCASSTRTGLNTEAFFGQGTRLTVV.

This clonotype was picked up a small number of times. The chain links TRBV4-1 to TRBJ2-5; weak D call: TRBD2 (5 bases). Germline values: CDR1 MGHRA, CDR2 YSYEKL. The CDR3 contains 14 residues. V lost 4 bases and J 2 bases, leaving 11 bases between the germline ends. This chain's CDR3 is CASSPRRGQETQYF. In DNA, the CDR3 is TGCGCCAGCAGCCCTCGACGGGGACAAGAGACCCAGTACTTC.

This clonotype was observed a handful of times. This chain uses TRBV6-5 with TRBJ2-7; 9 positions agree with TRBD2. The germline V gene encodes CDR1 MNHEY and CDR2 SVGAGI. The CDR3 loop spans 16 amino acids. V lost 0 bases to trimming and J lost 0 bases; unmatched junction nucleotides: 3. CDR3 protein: CASSYSTSGHSYEQYF. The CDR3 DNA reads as TGTGCCAGCAGTTACTCAACTAGCGGGCACTCCTACGAGCAGTACTTC.

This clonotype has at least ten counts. The CDR3 DNA reads TGTGCCAGCAGTTCCCCGTGGGGGGAAAAACTGTTTTTT. Protein: CASSSPWGEKLFF. The chain recombines TRBV12-3 or TRBV12-4 with TRBJ1-4; D possibly corresponds to TRBD1 (5 bases). The V end lost 4 bases, the J end lost 8 bases, and 11 bases lay between the germline ends. This CDR3 region has 13 residues.

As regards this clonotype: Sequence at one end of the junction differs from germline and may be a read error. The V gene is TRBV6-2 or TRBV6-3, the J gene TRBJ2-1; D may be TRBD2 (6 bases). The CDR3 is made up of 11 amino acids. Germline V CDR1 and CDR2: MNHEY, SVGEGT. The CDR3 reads CASQTTGTWAF. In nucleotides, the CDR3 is TGTGCCAGCCAAACGACCGGGACTTGGGCCTTC.

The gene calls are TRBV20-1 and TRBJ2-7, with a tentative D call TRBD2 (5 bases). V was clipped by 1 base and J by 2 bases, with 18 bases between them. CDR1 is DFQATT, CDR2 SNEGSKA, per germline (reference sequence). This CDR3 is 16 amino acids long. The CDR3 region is CSARGPLHLLAYEQYF. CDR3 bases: TGCAGTGCTAGAGGACCTCTCCACTTACTAGCCTACGAGCAGTACTTC.

The CDR3 DNA reads TGCAGCGTTGACCGGACAGGGGGCCACACTGAAGCTTTCTTT. It specifies CSVDRTGGHTEAFF. The chain employs TRBV29-1 and TRBJ1-1; 11 bases are shared with TRBD1. The CDR3 contains 14 residues. Germline loops: CDR1 SQVTM, CDR2 ANQGSEA. V was clipped by 3 bases and J by 3 bases; unmatched bases: 3.

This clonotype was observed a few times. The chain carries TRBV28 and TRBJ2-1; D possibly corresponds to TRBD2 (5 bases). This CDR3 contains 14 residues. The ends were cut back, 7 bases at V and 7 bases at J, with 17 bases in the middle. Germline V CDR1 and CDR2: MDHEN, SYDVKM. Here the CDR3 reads CASNKIASRNEQFF. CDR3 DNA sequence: TGTGCCAGCAATAAAATAGCGTCCAGGAATGAGCAGTTCTTC.

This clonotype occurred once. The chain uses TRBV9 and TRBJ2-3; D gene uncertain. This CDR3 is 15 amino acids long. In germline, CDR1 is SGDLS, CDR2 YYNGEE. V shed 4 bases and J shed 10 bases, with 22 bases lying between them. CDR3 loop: CASSPDSVRQTAQYF. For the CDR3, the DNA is TGTGCCAGCAGCCCCGATAGTGTTCGGCAGACGGCGCAGTATTTT.

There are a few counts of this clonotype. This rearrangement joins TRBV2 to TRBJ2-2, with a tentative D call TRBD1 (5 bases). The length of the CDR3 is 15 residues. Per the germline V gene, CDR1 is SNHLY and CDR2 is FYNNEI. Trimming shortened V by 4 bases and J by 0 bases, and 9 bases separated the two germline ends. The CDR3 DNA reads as TGTGCCAGCAGTGTACAGGTCGCGAACACCGGGGAGCTGTTTTTT. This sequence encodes CASSVQVANTGELFF.

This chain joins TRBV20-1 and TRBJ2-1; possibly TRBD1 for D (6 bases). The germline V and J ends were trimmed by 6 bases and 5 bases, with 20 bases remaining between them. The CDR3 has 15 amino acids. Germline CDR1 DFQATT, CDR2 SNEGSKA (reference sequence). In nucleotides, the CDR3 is TGCAGTGCAGGGGGAGTGAGTGTGAGGGACAATGAGCAGTTCTTC. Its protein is CSAGGVSVRDNEQFF.

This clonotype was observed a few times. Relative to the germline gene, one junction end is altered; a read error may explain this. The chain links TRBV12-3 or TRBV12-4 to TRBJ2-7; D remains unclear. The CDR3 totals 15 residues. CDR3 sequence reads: CASSSLGIDTYEQHF. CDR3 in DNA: TGTGCCAGCAGTTCTTTAGGGATCGATACCTACGAGCAGCACTTC.

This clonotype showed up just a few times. The CDR3 DNA reads as TGTGCCAGCAGCCAAGACGTTCGAAGGGGCGGTGAGCAGTTCTTC. This translates into CASSQDVRRGGEQFF. This chain connects TRBV3-1 to TRBJ2-1, with D perhaps TRBD1 (5 bases). The CDR3 extends over 15 amino acids. Germline V gene lookup returns CDR1 LGHDT and CDR2 YNNKEL (reference sequence). The V end was cut by 0 bases, the J end by 9 bases, with 15 bases between.

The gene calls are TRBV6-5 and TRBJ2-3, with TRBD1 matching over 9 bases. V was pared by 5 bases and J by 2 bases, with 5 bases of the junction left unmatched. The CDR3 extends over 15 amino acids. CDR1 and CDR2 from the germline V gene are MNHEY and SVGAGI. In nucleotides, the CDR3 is TGTGCCAGCAGTCACCGGGACAGGGTCACAGATACGCAGTATTTT. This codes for CASSHRDRVTDTQYF.

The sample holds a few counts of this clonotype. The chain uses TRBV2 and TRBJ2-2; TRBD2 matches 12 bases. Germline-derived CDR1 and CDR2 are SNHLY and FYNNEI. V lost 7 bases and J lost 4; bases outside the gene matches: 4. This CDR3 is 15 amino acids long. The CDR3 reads CASTLGLAGTGELFF. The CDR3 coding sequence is TGTGCCAGCACTCTGGGACTAGCGGGCACCGGGGAGCTGTTTTTT.